The 10 T cell receptor beta chains given below trace back to one sample, sequenced in a study of graft-versus-host responses after intestinal transplantation. The repertoire was sequenced with immunoSEQ multiplex PCR; TCRdb's copy has only in-frame clones and lacks some. The repertoire has 50,000 or so clones, around 90% of them found once; the top ten carry 2.5% to 3%. The specimen comprised PBMCs, sampled roughly 120 days after intestinal transplantation. The receptors shown here come from a human patient who received an intestinal transplant, so some T cells may come from the graft donor.

The chain links TRBV21-1 to TRBJ2-7; TRBD2 reflects the table's D call only, with no check against the DNA. TRBV21-1 is reported as a pseudogene. This CDR3 has 14 residues. This CDR3 is CASSRQGEGYERYF. The CDR3 DNA reads as TGTGCCAGCAGCCGACAAGGGGAGGGTTACGAGCGGTACTTC.

J is TRBJ1-2 and V is TRBV11-2, with 7 bases aligning to TRBD1. The CDR3 runs 16 residues. Germline CDR1 reads SGHAT; CDR2 reads FQNNGV. V was pared by 1 base and J by 5 bases, with 10 bases of the junction left unmatched. CDR3 in amino acids: CASSLARWTGPYGYTF. The DNA of the CDR3 is TGTGCCAGCAGCTTAGCTAGGTGGACAGGACCGTATGGCTACACCTTC.

Note on this clone: In the same sample, other DNA sequences code for this CDR3. This chain connects TRBV7-3 to TRBJ2-7; D ambiguous. The CDR3 loop spans 13 amino acids. The ends were cut back, 4 bases at V and 6 bases at J, with 13 bases in the middle. Germline loops: CDR1 SGHTA, CDR2 FQGTGA. This CDR3 reads CASSSLGPGEQYF. CDR3 DNA sequence: TGTGCCAGCAGCTCCCTAGGCCCGGGCGAGCAGTACTTC.

J is TRBJ2-1 and V is TRBV10-3; 11 bases match TRBD2. The junction had 4 bases not matched to a gene; V was cut back by 3 bases and J by 9 bases. CDR1 is ENHRY and CDR2 is SYGVKD in the germline V gene. The CDR3 covers 14 residues. Here the CDR3 reads CAISELAGVTEQFF. In DNA form, the CDR3 reads TGTGCCATCAGTGAACTAGCGGGAGTAACTGAGCAGTTCTTC.

V usage is TRBV6-6 and J usage is TRBJ1-5; D is possibly TRBD1 (6 bases). Looked up from germline, CDR1 is MNHNY and CDR2 is SVGAGI (reference sequence). Trimming took 7 bases from V and 6 from J, leaving 16 bases between them. The CDR3 totals 14 residues. CDR3 in DNA: TGTGCCAGCACCTCCTTGGGGGCGGTTCAGCCCCAGCATTTT. Protein: CASTSLGAVQPQHF.

The table lists this clone with a count of one. The chain employs TRBV19 and TRBJ1-3, with a tentative D call TRBD1 (5 bases). V lost 4 bases and J 0 bases, leaving 16 bases between the germline ends. The CDR3 has 17 amino acids. Germline values: CDR1 LNHDA, CDR2 SQIVND (reference sequence). The CDR3 region has the DNA TGTGCCAGTAGTACCTGGGCCGGACAAGCCTCTGGAAACACCATATATTTT. This codes for CASSTWAGQASGNTIYF.

The CDR3 bases are TGTGCCAGCATCCGAGACGGAAATAGCAATCAGCCCCAGCATTTT. As protein: CASIRDGNSNQPQHF. V usage is TRBV6-6 and J usage is TRBJ1-5; D is undetermined. The CDR3 sequence is 15 residues long. V lost 7 bases, J lost 0 bases, and 13 bases lay in between. The germline V gene encodes CDR1 MNHNY and CDR2 SVGAGI (reference sequence).

V gene TRBV27 combines with J gene TRBJ2-2; 10 nucleotides agree with TRBD1. CDR3 length: 19 residues. J gave up 1 base and V 4 bases, and 12 bases lay outside the gene matches. The germline gives CDR1 MNHEY, CDR2 SMNVEV (reference sequence). This CDR3 is CASSSLRDRGFGNTGELFF. The CDR3 nucleotides read TGTGCCAGCAGTTCGCTCCGGGACAGGGGCTTCGGGAACACCGGGGAGCTGTTTTTT.

V usage is TRBV2 and J usage is TRBJ2-7, with D uncertain. Trimming stripped 6 bases from V and 2 bases from J, with 14 bases between. The germline CDR1 and CDR2 sequences are SNHLY and FYNNEI. CDR3 length: 14 residues. The CDR3 is CASSPGYGAYEQYF. CDR3 DNA: TGTGCCAGCAGCCCCGGCTATGGGGCCTACGAGCAGTACTTC. Looking up the rest from reference TRBV2 and TRBJ2-7 gives the full variable domain: EPEVTQTPSHQVTQMGQEVILRCVPISNHLYFYWYRQILGQKVEFLVSFYNNEISEKSEIFDDQFSVERPDGSNFTLKIRSTKLEDSAMYFCASSPGYGAYEQYFGPGTRLTVT.

This clone was picked up one time. V gene TRBV7-2 combines with J gene TRBJ2-7, with 9 bases matching TRBD2. CDR3 length: 16 residues. Germline-derived CDR1 and CDR2 are SGHTA and FQGNSA. J was trimmed by 3 bases and V by 3 bases; bases with no gene match: 9. CDR3 in DNA: TGTGCCAGCAGCTTCTCTAGCGGGGCCTCAAGCTACGAGCAGTACTTC. Its translation: CASSFSSGASSYEQYF.